This is a list of T cell receptor beta chains from one sample in a study of blood T cell repertoires in COVID-19. The method was immunoSEQ multiplex PCR; TCRdb's version includes in-frame clones alone and lacks a portion of them. Of fewer than 450,000 clones listed, approximately 90% are singletons. Source material: peripheral blood. The receptor set was obtained from a woman in her forties or fifties with COVID-19, enrolled during active disease. CDR3s include the opening cysteine and the closing phenylalanine or tryptophan. D genes are given only for firm matches. A row's size may be missing; if present it is once, few, many or a size class.

d_gene	abundance	v_gene	j_gene	CDR3aa	CDR3nt
TRBD1	few	TRBV2	TRBJ1-2	CASRGKQGEGYTF	TGTGCCAGCAGGGGAAAACAGGGGGAGGGCTACACCTTC
NA	NA	TRBV6-6	TRBJ2-7	CASSFGEREQYF	TGTGCCAGCAGTTTCGGGGAGAGGGAGCAGTACTTC
NA	NA	TRBV18	TRBJ1-2	CASSPTGLRNGYTF	TGTGCCAGCTCACCCACGGGTCTTAGAAATGGCTACACCTTC
NA	NA	TRBV12-3/TRBV12-4	TRBJ1-1	CASSFGGNTEAFF	TGTGCCAGCAGTTTCGGCGGGAACACTGAAGCTTTCTTT
NA	NA	TRBV6-1	TRBJ2-1	CASSEADFYNEQFF	TGTGCCAGCAGTGAAGCGGACTTTTACAATGAGCAGTTCTTC
NA	NA	TRBV24-1	TRBJ1-2	CATSDQSTGYGYTF	TGTGCCACCAGTGACCAGTCAACAGGGTATGGCTACACCTTC
TRBD1	NA	TRBV2	TRBJ2-7	CASSALTQGQDYEQYF	TGTGCCAGCAGTGCTTTAACCCAGGGACAGGACTACGAGCAGTACTTC
TRBD1	NA	TRBV6-6	TRBJ1-2	CASRGTPGQGSGYTF	TGTGCCAGCAGGGGGACTCCGGGACAGGGGAGCGGCTACACCTTC
TRBD1	NA	TRBV6-5	TRBJ1-4	CASSYSPDRVGEKLFF	TGTGCCAGCAGTTACTCCCCGGACAGGGTGGGTGAAAAACTGTTTTTT
NA	NA	TRBV6-1	TRBJ1-5	CASSEESRGSYSNQPQHF	TGTGCCAGCAGTGAAGAATCGAGAGGGTCCTATAGCAATCAGCCCCAGCATTTT
NA	NA	TRBV10-3	TRBJ2-3	CAITGGDGLSEDTQYF	TGTGCCATCACCGGTGGTGACGGACTTTCCGAAGATACGCAGTATTTT
NA	NA	TRBV28	TRBJ1-2	CASSRQLSYGYTF	TGTGCCAGCAGTCGACAGTTATCCTATGGCTACACCTTC
NA	NA	TRBV28	TRBJ1-2	CASSFSEIRGYTF	TGTGCCAGCAGTTTCTCGGAGATAAGAGGCTACACCTTC
NA	NA	TRBV27	TRBJ2-7	CASSLLDSLYEQYF	TGTGCCAGCAGTTTGCTGGACAGCCTCTACGAGCAGTACTTC
NA	NA	TRBV2	TRBJ2-1	CASSEFDEQFF	TGTGCCAGCAGTGAATTCGATGAGCAGTTCTTC
NA	NA	TRBV6-5	TRBJ2-3	CASSSPGTDTQYF	TGTGCCAGCAGTTCCCCAGGTACAGATACGCAGTATTTT
NA	NA	TRBV21-1	TRBJ1-2	CASSTHDRPANYGYTF	TGTGCCAGCAGCACACACGACAGGCCAGCTAACTATGGCTACACCTTC
TRBD1	NA	TRBV24-1	TRBJ2-3	CATSDPRTGLDTDTQYF	TGTGCCACCAGTGATCCTCGGACAGGGTTGGACACAGATACGCAGTATTTT
TRBD1	NA	TRBV7-2	TRBJ1-2	CASSLLRGYGYTF	TGTGCCAGCAGCTTGCTCAGGGGGTATGGCTACACCTTC
TRBD1	NA	TRBV30	TRBJ2-7	CAWQTGTGEQYF	TGTGCCTGGCAGACAGGGACGGGAGAGCAGTACTTC
NA	NA	TRBV15	TRBJ2-1	CATSRVLGSYEQFF	TGTGCCACCAGCAGAGTCCTGGGCAGCTATGAGCAGTTCTTC
NA	NA	TRBV9	TRBJ2-3	CASALDDFSTDTQYF	TGTGCCAGCGCCCTAGACGACTTTTCCACAGATACGCAGTATTTT
NA	NA	TRBV24-1	TRBJ2-1	CATSDTRGDEQFF	TGTGCCACCAGTGATACCAGGGGGGATGAGCAGTTCTTC
NA	NA	TRBV28	TRBJ1-2	CASSLYALENYGYTF	TGTGCCAGCAGTTTATACGCTTTGGAGAACTATGGCTACACCTTC
NA	NA	TRBV6-5	TRBJ2-7	CASSYSYTAWEQYF	TGTGCCAGCAGTTACTCATATACAGCCTGGGAGCAGTACTTC
NA	NA	TRBV2	TRBJ2-5	CASSPTSPYQETQYF	TGTGCCAGCAGTCCTACGTCCCCGTACCAAGAGACCCAGTACTTC
NA	NA	TRBV6-2/TRBV6-3	TRBJ2-6	CASSEGSGANVLTF	TGTGCCAGCAGTGAGGGCTCTGGGGCCAACGTCCTGACTTTC
NA	NA	TRBV5-4	TRBJ2-1	CASSLEPADILGQFF	TGTGCCAGCAGCTTGGAACCGGCGGACATATTGGGGCAGTTCTTC
TRBD1	few	TRBV9	TRBJ1-3	CASSPRWTGGRNTIYF	TGTGCCAGCAGCCCCCGATGGACAGGGGGCAGAAACACCATATATTTT
TRBD1	NA	TRBV5-1	TRBJ1-1	CASSFQGGGTEAFF	TGCGCCAGCAGCTTCCAGGGGGGCGGCACTGAAGCTTTCTTT
NA	once	TRBV7-8	TRBJ2-7	CASSPYDAGTYEQYF	TGTGCCAGCAGCCCATACGATGCGGGGACGTACGAGCAGTACTTC
NA	once	TRBV6-5	TRBJ1-2	CASSYRESYGYTF	TGTGCCAGCAGTTACCGAGAATCCTATGGCTACACCTTC
NA	NA	TRBV27	TRBJ1-2	CASSLSWGLPNYGYTF	TGTGCCAGCAGTTTATCGTGGGGGCTTCCTAACTATGGCTACACCTTC
TRBD2	NA	TRBV6-5	TRBJ2-1	CASRFRDYGEQFF	TGTGCCAGCAGGTTCCGGGACTACGGGGAGCAGTTCTTC
TRBD1	NA	TRBV19	TRBJ1-1	CASSTRQGAPNTEAFF	TGTGCCAGTAGTACGAGACAGGGGGCGCCGAACACTGAAGCTTTCTTT